This is a list of T cell receptor beta chains from one sample in a study of breast tumors, draining lymph nodes, adjacent tissues. From the multiplex PCR reads, TCRdb called clonotypes with MiXCR, one entry per CDR3 protein. In the table there are some 22,000 distinct CDR3 sequences, approximately 70% of which are singletons. Sequencing was done on a sample of tumor-adjacent breast tissue. All receptors come from a female donor with breast cancer. Some clones in this sample may be carry-over from other donors' samples. Each CDR3 is given with its conserved first and last residue. Each record gives: CDR3 DNA, CDR3 protein, clone size, D gene, J gene, V gene. The D gene is left open where the match is weak. Clone size appears in some rows only: once, few, many, or a class for an expanded clone.

cdr3_nt: TGCAGTGCTAGAGATCGAACTGGCTACAATGAGCAGTTCTTC; cdr3_aa: CSARDRTGYNEQFF; clone_size: .; d_call: .; j_call: TRBJ2-1; v_call: TRBV20-1
cdr3_nt: TGTGCCAGCAGCTTAGGGTCCAACGGGGAGCTGTTTTTT; cdr3_aa: CASSLGSNGELFF; clone_size: medium-sized; d_call: .; j_call: TRBJ2-2; v_call: TRBV7-3
cdr3_nt: TGTGCCAGTAGTTCGCGGATACCGACTAGCGGGACCTACACAGATACGCAGTATTTT; cdr3_aa: CASSSRIPTSGTYTDTQYF; clone_size: .; d_call: TRBD2; j_call: TRBJ2-3; v_call: TRBV19
cdr3_nt: TGCGCCAGTAGCCGGGACGGAAACTACGAGCAGTACTTC; cdr3_aa: CASSRDGNYEQYF; clone_size: .; d_call: .; j_call: TRBJ2-7; v_call: TRBV5-1
cdr3_nt: TGTGCCAGCAGCTTGGGGGCAGGGAACGAGCAGTACTTC; cdr3_aa: CASSLGAGNEQYF; clone_size: .; d_call: .; j_call: TRBJ2-7; v_call: TRBV27
cdr3_nt: TGCAGTGCTAGACTACGGGGTAGCGGGACCTACGAGCAGTACTTC; cdr3_aa: CSARLRGSGTYEQYF; clone_size: few; d_call: TRBD2; j_call: TRBJ2-7; v_call: TRBV20-1
cdr3_nt: TGTGCCAGCAGCCGGACTAGCGGGAACAATGAGCAGTTCTTC; cdr3_aa: CASSRTSGNNEQFF; clone_size: once; d_call: TRBD2; j_call: TRBJ2-1; v_call: TRBV3-1
cdr3_nt: TGCAGTGCTAGGGTGGCAGACTCTGGAAACACCATATATTTT; cdr3_aa: CSARVADSGNTIYF; clone_size: once; d_call: .; j_call: TRBJ1-3; v_call: TRBV20-1
cdr3_nt: TGTGCCAGCAGCCAAGACGGGCGGGGGTTCACAGATACGCAGTATTTT; cdr3_aa: CASSQDGRGFTDTQYF; clone_size: .; d_call: TRBD2; j_call: TRBJ2-3; v_call: TRBV11-3
cdr3_nt: TGCAGTGCTGAGGGGACAGGGGCCTACGAGCAGTACTTC; cdr3_aa: CSAEGTGAYEQYF; clone_size: few; d_call: TRBD1; j_call: TRBJ2-7; v_call: TRBV20-1
cdr3_nt: TGTGCCAGCAGTCACAATTCACCCCTCCACTTT; cdr3_aa: CASSHNSPLHF; clone_size: once; d_call: .; j_call: TRBJ1-6; v_call: TRBV25-1
cdr3_nt: TGCAGTGCTTCGCCGCTCGGACACGGCTTAAGGAACGAGCAGTACTTC; cdr3_aa: CSASPLGHGLRNEQYF; clone_size: few; d_call: .; j_call: TRBJ2-7; v_call: TRBV20-1
cdr3_nt: TGTGCCAGCAGCTTAACCATCCCAGGATTAGGCTCTGGGGCCAACGTCCTGACTTTC; cdr3_aa: CASSLTIPGLGSGANVLTF; clone_size: .; d_call: .; j_call: TRBJ2-6; v_call: TRBV7-3
cdr3_nt: TGCGCCAGCAGCTTGACAGGGCTAATTATCTACGAGCAGTACTTC; cdr3_aa: CASSLTGLIIYEQYF; clone_size: .; d_call: .; j_call: TRBJ2-7; v_call: TRBV5-1
cdr3_nt: TGTGCCAGCAGCCAAGATTGGACAGGGGACTACGAGCAGTACTTC; cdr3_aa: CASSQDWTGDYEQYF; clone_size: .; d_call: TRBD1; j_call: TRBJ2-7; v_call: TRBV4-2
cdr3_nt: TGTGCCAGCACGCTCTCTGTGGGTGAGCAGTTCTTC; cdr3_aa: CASTLSVGEQFF; clone_size: .; d_call: .; j_call: TRBJ2-1; v_call: TRBV28
cdr3_nt: TGCAGTGCTAGAGATAGTAGCTCAGATACGCAGTATTTT; cdr3_aa: CSARDSSSDTQYF; clone_size: few; d_call: .; j_call: TRBJ2-3; v_call: TRBV20-1
cdr3_nt: TGTGCCAGCAGCTTGTATGTTAGATCGAACACCGGGGAGCTGTTTTTT; cdr3_aa: CASSLYVRSNTGELFF; clone_size: many; d_call: .; j_call: TRBJ2-2; v_call: TRBV5-8
cdr3_nt: TGTGCCAGCAGTTTACAGGGTTGGAACTATGGCTACACCTTC; cdr3_aa: CASSLQGWNYGYTF; clone_size: .; d_call: .; j_call: TRBJ1-2; v_call: TRBV28
cdr3_nt: TGTGCCAGCAGTGAGACTGGCGGGTCCTACAATGAGCAGTTCTTC; cdr3_aa: CASSETGGSYNEQFF; clone_size: many; d_call: .; j_call: TRBJ2-1; v_call: TRBV2
cdr3_nt: TGTGCCAGCAGTTTATTCGGGGCCGAGCAGTACTTC; cdr3_aa: CASSLFGAEQYF; clone_size: .; d_call: .; j_call: TRBJ2-7; v_call: TRBV28
cdr3_nt: TGTGCCAGCAGCTTAGGATCAACAGGGGGCGTGTACGAGCAGTACTTC; cdr3_aa: CASSLGSTGGVYEQYF; clone_size: many; d_call: TRBD1; j_call: TRBJ2-7; v_call: TRBV7-2
cdr3_nt: TGCAGTGCTAGACCCCCAGGGTCCACCGGGGAGCTGTTTTTT; cdr3_aa: CSARPPGSTGELFF; clone_size: medium-sized; d_call: .; j_call: TRBJ2-2; v_call: TRBV20-1
cdr3_nt: TGCAGTGCTAGACCCGGGAGGTCATACAATGAGCAGTTCTTC; cdr3_aa: CSARPGRSYNEQFF; clone_size: .; d_call: TRBD2; j_call: TRBJ2-1; v_call: TRBV20-1
cdr3_nt: TGTGCCAGCAGTTTATCGGGGGGCACAGATACGCAGTATTTT; cdr3_aa: CASSLSGGTDTQYF; clone_size: .; d_call: .; j_call: TRBJ2-3; v_call: TRBV28
cdr3_nt: TGTGCCAGTAGTATAGATCCGGGACGGCAAGAGACCCAGTACTTC; cdr3_aa: CASSIDPGRQETQYF; clone_size: once; d_call: .; j_call: TRBJ2-5; v_call: TRBV19
cdr3_nt: TGTGCCAGCAGTTTTCCGGGACTAGGGGGGGATGAGCAGTTCTTC; cdr3_aa: CASSFPGLGGDEQFF; clone_size: .; d_call: TRBD2; j_call: TRBJ2-1; v_call: TRBV11-2
cdr3_nt: TGTGCCAGCAGGGGACTAGCCGACAATGAGCAGTTCTTC; cdr3_aa: CASRGLADNEQFF; clone_size: medium-sized; d_call: TRBD2; j_call: TRBJ2-1; v_call: TRBV6-6
cdr3_nt: TGCGCCAGCAGCTTGGAGGGCTCTGGAAACACCATATATTTT; cdr3_aa: CASSLEGSGNTIYF; clone_size: medium-sized; d_call: .; j_call: TRBJ1-3; v_call: TRBV5-1
cdr3_nt: TGTGCCAGCAGCTTCAGTAATTCACCCCTCCACTTT; cdr3_aa: CASSFSNSPLHF; clone_size: .; d_call: .; j_call: TRBJ1-6; v_call: TRBV5-6
cdr3_nt: TGTGCCAGCAGTTTACGGCGGTACAATGAGCAGTTCTTC; cdr3_aa: CASSLRRYNEQFF; clone_size: .; d_call: .; j_call: TRBJ2-1; v_call: TRBV12-3/TRBV12-4
cdr3_nt: TGTGCCAGCAGTTGGGATACGCAGTATTTT; cdr3_aa: CASSWDTQYF; clone_size: many; d_call: .; j_call: TRBJ2-3; v_call: TRBV27
cdr3_nt: TGTGCCATCAGTGAGTGGGCCGAGGCCGACGAGCAGTACTTC; cdr3_aa: CAISEWAEADEQYF; clone_size: .; d_call: .; j_call: TRBJ2-7; v_call: TRBV10-3
cdr3_nt: TGCAGTACCGGGACCAGAGAGACCCAGTACTTC; cdr3_aa: CSTGTRETQYF; clone_size: medium-sized; d_call: .; j_call: TRBJ2-5; v_call: TRBV18
cdr3_nt: TGCAGCGTATACAGGGGTCGGGAGCAGTACTTC; cdr3_aa: CSVYRGREQYF; clone_size: .; d_call: TRBD1; j_call: TRBJ2-7; v_call: TRBV29-1
cdr3_nt: TGTGCCATCAGTGAGCAGGGGGGGGCGGAAGGCTACACCTTC; cdr3_aa: CAISEQGGAEGYTF; clone_size: .; d_call: TRBD1; j_call: TRBJ1-2; v_call: TRBV10-3
cdr3_nt: TGTGCCAGCTCACCACCGGCGGGGGAGACCCAGTACTTC; cdr3_aa: CASSPPAGETQYF; clone_size: .; d_call: .; j_call: TRBJ2-5; v_call: TRBV18
cdr3_nt: TGTGCCAGCAGCTGGGGTAGCGGCAACCGCCAAGAGACCCAGTACTTC; cdr3_aa: CASSWGSGNRQETQYF; clone_size: .; d_call: .; j_call: TRBJ2-5; v_call: TRBV7-3
cdr3_nt: TGCAGTGCAAACACGGCAGCCAATGAGCAGTTCTTC; cdr3_aa: CSANTAANEQFF; clone_size: .; d_call: .; j_call: TRBJ2-1; v_call: TRBV20-1
cdr3_nt: TGTGCCAGCAGCGTAGATGAGGGGTTCGACTATGGCTACACCTTC; cdr3_aa: CASSVDEGFDYGYTF; clone_size: .; d_call: .; j_call: TRBJ1-2; v_call: TRBV9
cdr3_nt: TGCGCCAGCAGTGAGTACGGGGGCGGAGAGACCCAGTACTTC; cdr3_aa: CASSEYGGGETQYF; clone_size: few; d_call: .; j_call: TRBJ2-5; v_call: TRBV10-1